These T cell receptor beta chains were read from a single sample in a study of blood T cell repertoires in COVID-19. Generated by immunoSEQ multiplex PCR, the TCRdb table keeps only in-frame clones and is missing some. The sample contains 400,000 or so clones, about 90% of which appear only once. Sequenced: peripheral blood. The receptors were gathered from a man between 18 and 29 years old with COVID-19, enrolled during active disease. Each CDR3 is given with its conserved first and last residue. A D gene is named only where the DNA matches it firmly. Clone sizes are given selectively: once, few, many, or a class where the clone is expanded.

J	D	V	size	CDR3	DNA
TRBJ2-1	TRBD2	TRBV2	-	CASSRLAVNEQFF	TGTGCCAGCAGTAGGCTAGCGGTCAATGAGCAGTTCTTC
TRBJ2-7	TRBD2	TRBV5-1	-	CASSLEVGRETIYEQYF	TGCGCCAGCAGCTTGGAGGTCGGGAGGGAAACGATCTACGAGCAGTACTTC
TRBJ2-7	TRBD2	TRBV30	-	CAWSIGTSSRNEQYF	TGTGCCTGGAGTATTGGGACTAGCTCTCGGAACGAGCAGTACTTC
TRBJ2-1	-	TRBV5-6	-	CASRPRTAINEQFF	TGTGCCAGCAGACCTAGGACAGCTATCAATGAGCAGTTCTTC
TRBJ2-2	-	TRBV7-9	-	CASSPRTGLGHTGELFF	TGTGCCAGCAGCCCGCGTACAGGGTTGGGACACACCGGGGAGCTGTTTTTT
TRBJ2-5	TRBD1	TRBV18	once	CASSQQGTETQYF	TGTGCCAGCTCGCAACAGGGGACGGAGACCCAGTACTTC
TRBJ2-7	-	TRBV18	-	CASSPRGTIPYEQYF	TGTGCCAGCTCACCGAGGGGGACTATCCCCTACGAGCAGTACTTC
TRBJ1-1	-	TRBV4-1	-	CASSQERARQVEAFF	TGCGCCAGCAGCCAAGAGAGGGCAAGGCAGGTTGAAGCTTTCTTT
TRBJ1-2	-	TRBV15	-	CATSRGGYGYTF	TGTGCCACCAGCAGAGGCGGCTATGGCTACACCTTC
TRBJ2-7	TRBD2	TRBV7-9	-	CASSYGLAGGPNYEQYF	TGTGCCAGCAGCTACGGGCTAGCGGGAGGGCCTAACTACGAGCAGTACTTC
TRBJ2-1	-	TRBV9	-	CASSSDNEQFF	TGTGCCAGCAGTAGCGACAATGAGCAGTTCTTC
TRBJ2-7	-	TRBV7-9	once	CASSLAGGHYEQYF	TGTGCCAGCAGCTTGGCTGGGGGCCACTACGAGCAGTACTTC
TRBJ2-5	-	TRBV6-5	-	CASSYGGTQGETQYF	TGTGCCAGCAGTTACGGGGGGACTCAGGGAGAGACCCAGTACTTC
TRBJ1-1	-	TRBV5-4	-	CASSLAVGLTEAFF	TGTGCCAGCAGCTTGGCCGTGGGGCTAACTGAAGCTTTCTTT
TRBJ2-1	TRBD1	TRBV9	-	CASSPTGQYNEQFF	TGTGCCAGCAGCCCGACGGGACAGTACAATGAGCAGTTCTTC